Sequencing of this TCR beta chain was carried out in a study of blood T cells in healthy people across ages. Findings and caveats of the study: Samples with more naive T cells showed higher observed beta diversity.

J was trimmed by 6 bases and V by 6 bases; bases with no gene match: 14. The CDR3 sequence is 17 residues long. Germline V gene sequence: CDR1 MNHNS, CDR2 SASEGT. Around 9 milliliters of peripheral blood were drawn from each donor into EDTA-treated tubes. This clonotype was recorded a few times. Its antigen is currently unknown. For the second PCR, which ran for about 6 to 11 cycles, a sample-barcoded 5' primer and a J-beta primer mix were used. In TCRdb, the 5' RACE reads were re-called with MiXCR into one record per CDR3 protein. The sample carries 800,000 to 950,000 distinct CDR3 sequences, around 49% recorded once.

The clonotype was recovered from a man aged 25 to 40 in good health. This rearrangement joins TRBV6-1 to TRBJ1-6; TRBD1 agrees at 7 bases. Sequencing input: blood. CDR3 sequence: CASSQNIGGAGNSPLHF. The CDR3 DNA reads TGTGCCAGCAGCCAGAATATAGGGGGCGCGGGTAATTCACCCCTCCACTTT.